What follows is one TCR beta chain and its context. Its target is not known. The data were obtained in a study of T-cell reconstitution after alpha-beta-depleted transplantation in children. Study results and limitations: Approximately two months post-transplant, alpha-beta T cells reportedly originated from several hundred expanded graft clones. It was newly produced T cells that mostly accounted for T-cell counts and diversity one year after transplant. Recipient T cells and thymic progenitors that survived gave rise to the high TCRbeta diversity observed at day 60 in some patients.

V was trimmed by 8 bases and J by 1 base, leaving 12 bases between them. This CDR3 has 13 residues. The germline CDR1 and CDR2 sequences are LGHDT and YNNKEL (reference sequence). The TCRbeta library incorporated unique molecular identifiers. Each CDR3 protein gets one entry after TCRdb re-called the PCR reads with MiXCR. The table includes about 420,000 distinct CDR3 sequences, roughly 15% detected once. The sequence derives from a boy under three years old who had a stem cell transplant for Wiskott-Aldrich syndrome, so the T cells may come from the graft donor. This sample comprised PBMCs, mostly from graft donor cells, obtained 360 days after TCRalphabeta/CD19-depleted stem cell transplant. The chain carries TRBV3-1 and TRBJ2-7; unclear D gene. The chain's CDR3 is CASGPTLSYEQYF. The CDR3 region has the DNA TGTGCCAGCGGACCCACTCTGTCCTACGAGCAGTACTTC.